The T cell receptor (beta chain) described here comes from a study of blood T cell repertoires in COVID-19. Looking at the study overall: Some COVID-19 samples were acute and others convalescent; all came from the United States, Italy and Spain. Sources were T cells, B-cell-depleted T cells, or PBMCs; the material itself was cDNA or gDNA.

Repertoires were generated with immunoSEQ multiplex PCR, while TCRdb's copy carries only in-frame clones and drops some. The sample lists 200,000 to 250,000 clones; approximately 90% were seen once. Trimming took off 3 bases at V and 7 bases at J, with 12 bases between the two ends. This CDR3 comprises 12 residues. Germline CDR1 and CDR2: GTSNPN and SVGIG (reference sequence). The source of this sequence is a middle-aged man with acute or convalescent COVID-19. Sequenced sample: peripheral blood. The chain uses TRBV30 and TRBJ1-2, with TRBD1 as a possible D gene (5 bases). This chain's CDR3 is CAWSPGEGGYTF. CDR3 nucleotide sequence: TGTGCCTGGAGCCCGGGGGAAGGTGGCTACACCTTC.